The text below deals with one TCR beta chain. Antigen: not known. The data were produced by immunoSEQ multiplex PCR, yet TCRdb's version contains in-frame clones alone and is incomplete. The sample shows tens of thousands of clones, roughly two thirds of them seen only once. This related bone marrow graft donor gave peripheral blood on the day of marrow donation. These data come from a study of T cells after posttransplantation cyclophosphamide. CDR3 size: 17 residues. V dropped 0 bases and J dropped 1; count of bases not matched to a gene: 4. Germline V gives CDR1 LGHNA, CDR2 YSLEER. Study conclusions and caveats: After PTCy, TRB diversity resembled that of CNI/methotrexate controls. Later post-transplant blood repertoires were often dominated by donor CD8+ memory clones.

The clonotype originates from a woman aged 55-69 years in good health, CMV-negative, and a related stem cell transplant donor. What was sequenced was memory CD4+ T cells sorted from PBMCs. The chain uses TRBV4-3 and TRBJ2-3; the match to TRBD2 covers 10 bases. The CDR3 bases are TGCGCCAGCAGCCAAGATAGCGGGGGGCCGGGCACAGATACGCAGTATTTT. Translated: CASSQDSGGPGTDTQYF.